A single sample gave rise to the 29 T cell receptor beta chains below, sequenced in a study of blood T cell repertoires in COVID-19. TCRdb's copy holds only in-frame clones and misses some; the assay was immunoSEQ multiplex PCR. The sample carries 150,000 to 190,000 clones, roughly four fifths recorded once. Sequenced sample: PBMCs or T cells enriched from blood (not recorded which). All receptors derive from a man in his fifties or sixties who had recovered from COVID-19.

V gene TRBV4-3 combines with J gene TRBJ2-7; no clear D gene. The CDR3 runs to 13 residues. The germline V gene has CDR1 LGHNA and CDR2 YSLEER. Trimming took 4 bases from V and 4 from J, leaving 11 bases between them. In DNA, the CDR3 is TGCGCCAGCAGCCGATCCGCCGGGTACGAGCAGTACTTC. Translation: CASSRSAGYEQYF.

CDR3 amino acids: CASSVQIGNTIYF. CDR3 DNA sequence: TGTGCCAGCAGCGTCCAAATTGGAAACACCATATATTTT. V is TRBV7-2 and J is TRBJ1-3; unclear D gene. The CDR3 consists of 13 residues. The V end lost 5 bases, the J end lost 3 bases, and 8 bases lay between the germline ends. Germline V gene data show CDR1 as SGHTA and CDR2 as FQGNSA.

The chain carries TRBV14 and TRBJ1-1, with D perhaps matching TRBD1 (6 bases). The V end was cut by 0 bases, the J end by 6 bases, with 14 bases between. CDR3 length: 15 amino acids. Germline V gives CDR1 SGHDN, CDR2 FVKESK. In nucleotides, the CDR3 is TGTGCCAGCAGCCAAGATCCCGACAGGTGGGCTGAAGCTTTCTTT. Residues: CASSQDPDRWAEAFF.

Of note for this clone: At one boundary the junction diverges from the germline segment, which might be a read error. The chain uses TRBV7-7 and TRBJ2-5; 8 bases are shared with TRBD1. This CDR3 is 16 amino acids long. Germline CDR1 SSHAT, CDR2 FNYEAQ (reference sequence). DNA of the CDR3: TGTGCTAGCAGCCCTACAGGGGGTGGACGGGGAGAGACCCAGTACTTC. Its protein product is CASSPTGGGRGETQYF.

Only one count was recorded for this clone. The chain carries TRBV6-5 and TRBJ1-1; 9 bases are a match to TRBD1. The V gene end was trimmed by 6 bases and the J gene end by 7 bases; junction bases not matched to a gene: 12. The germline V gene has CDR1 MNHEY and CDR2 SVGAGI. The length of the CDR3 is 15 residues. The CDR3 DNA sequence: TGTGCCAGCAGGGGGTTGGGACAGGGAGTGGTTGAAGCTTTCTTT. Amino acids: CASRGLGQGVVEAFF.

V usage is TRBV9 and J usage is TRBJ2-5; TRBD1 agrees at 8 bases. This CDR3 has 14 residues. Germline V gene sequence: CDR1 SGDLS, CDR2 YYNGEE. Trimming cost V 0 bases and J 5 bases; bases outside gene matches: 3. As DNA, the CDR3 is TGTGCCAGCAGCGTAGGGACAGGGAGCGAGACCCAGTACTTC. This translates into CASSVGTGSETQYF.

This clone showed up just a few times. The rearrangement uses TRBV5-1 and TRBJ1-6, with 9 bases aligning to TRBD1. The CDR3 spans 15 residues. In germline, CDR1 is SGHRS, CDR2 YFSETQ. V trimming: 0 bases; J trimming: 10 bases; junction bases outside the gene matches: 5. The CDR3 region has the DNA TGCGCCAGCAGCTTGGCCGCGACAGGGGGGTCACCCCTCCACTTT. This gives the protein CASSLAATGGSPLHF.

V and J are TRBV19 and TRBJ1-2, with D perhaps TRBD1 (5 bases). This CDR3 spans 13 amino acids. Germline loops: CDR1 LNHDA, CDR2 SQIVND (reference sequence). V lost 7 bases to trimming and J lost 7 bases, with 16 bases between them. CDR3: CASTPGTSSGYTF. CDR3 bases: TGTGCCAGTACCCCCGGGACTTCAAGTGGCTACACCTTC. The whole variable domain, filled in from reference TRBV19 and TRBJ1-2, reads DGGITQSPKYLFRKEGQNVTLSCEQNLNHDAMYWYRQDPGQGLRLIYYSQIVNDFQKGDIAEGYSVSREKKESFPLTVTSAQKNPTAFYLCASTPGTSSGYTFGSGTRLTVV.

The rearrangement uses TRBV6-5 and TRBJ1-2, with 7 bases matching TRBD1. J lost 6 bases, V lost 4 bases, and 11 bases had no gene match. Looked up from germline, CDR1 is MNHEY and CDR2 is SVGAGI. This CDR3 has 15 amino acids. The DNA for the CDR3 is TGTGCCAGCAGTTCGAGCCCGACAGGGACTGATGGCTACACCTTC. It encodes CASSSSPTGTDGYTF.

The CDR3 loop is CASSPGVHGYTF. The CDR3 nucleotides read TGTGCCAGCAGTCCAGGGGTACATGGCTACACCTTC. This chain connects TRBV6-2 or TRBV6-3 to TRBJ1-2; tentatively, D is TRBD1 (6 bases). Trimming pared 5 bases from V and 6 bases from J, leaving 10 bases between. Germline CDR1 MNHEY, CDR2 SVGEGT. The CDR3 totals 12 residues.

V is TRBV27 and J is TRBJ2-7; 7 bases match TRBD1. V lost 2 bases and J lost 5; bases outside the gene matches: 6. This CDR3 is 14 amino acids long. The germline V gene has CDR1 MNHEY and CDR2 SMNVEV (reference sequence). CDR3 sequence reads: CASSLQAGGNEQYF. The CDR3 DNA reads as TGTGCCAGCAGTTTACAAGCAGGGGGAAACGAGCAGTACTTC.

This sequence joins TRBV3-1 (or the pseudogene TRBV3-2) and TRBJ1-2, with D maybe TRBD1 (6 bases). The germline V gene encodes CDR1 LGHDT and CDR2 YNNKEL (reference sequence). CDR3 length: 14 amino acids. V was clipped by 4 bases and J by 3 bases, with 12 bases between them. The CDR3 nucleotides are TGTGCCAGCAGCCCAAAACAGGGCCACTATGGCTACACCTTC. Protein sequence: CASSPKQGHYGYTF.

V is TRBV7-9 and J is TRBJ1-5; D gene ambiguous. The CDR3 covers 15 residues. Trimming removed 2 bases from V and 2 bases from J, with 10 bases in between. Germline V gene data show CDR1 as SEHNR and CDR2 as FQNEAQ (reference sequence). The DNA for the CDR3 is TGTGCCAGCAGCTTAAGCGGTTCGGGCAATCAGCCCCAGCATTTT. Its translation is CASSLSGSGNQPQHF.

V is TRBV11-3 and J is TRBJ2-2, with TRBD1 as a possible D gene (6 bases). The V gene's germline CDR1 is SGHNT and CDR2 YENEEA. This CDR3 region has 16 residues. Trimming removed 1 base from V and 0 bases from J, with 9 bases in between. This chain's CDR3 is CASSLGQGTNTGELFF. CDR3 DNA: TGTGCCAGCAGCTTAGGTCAGGGGACGAACACCGGGGAGCTGTTTTTT.

This clone was detected only a few times. J is TRBJ1-2 and V is TRBV10-3; 7 positions agree with TRBD1. V trimming: 2 bases; J trimming: 8 bases; junction bases outside the gene matches: 8. Germline lookup yields CDR1 ENHRY and CDR2 SYGVKD. The CDR3 loop spans 14 amino acids. CDR3: CAISELAQGSGYTF. The DNA of the CDR3 is TGTGCCATCAGTGAGCTCGCACAGGGGAGCGGCTACACCTTC.

This clone has only one observation. The chain has TRBV5-5 and TRBJ2-1, with 9 bases that match TRBD1. CDR1 and CDR2 from the germline V gene are SGHKS and YYEKEE (reference sequence). This CDR3 contains 14 residues. V dropped 4 bases and J dropped 5; count of bases not matched to a gene: 4. CDR3 in DNA: TGTGCCAGCAGCGTCCGGGACAGGGACAATGAGCAGTTCTTC. Its translation: CASSVRDRDNEQFF.

The V gene is TRBV4-2, the J gene TRBJ2-3; 11 bases map to TRBD2. V lost 0 bases, J lost 4 bases, and 3 bases stayed unmatched. Germline V gives CDR1 LGHNA, CDR2 YNFKEQ. The CDR3 has 16 amino acids. Here the CDR3 DNA reads TGTGCCAGCAGCCAAGAATCTAGCGGGGGGCCAGATACGCAGTATTTT. This translates into CASSQESSGGPDTQYF.

The chain is built from TRBV9 and TRBJ2-5; D might be TRBD2 (7 bases). This CDR3 is 15 amino acids long. Germline V gives CDR1 SGDLS, CDR2 YYNGEE. V dropped 3 bases and J dropped 5 bases, with 17 bases sitting between them. The CDR3 spells CASSAQLGGGETQYF. For the CDR3, the DNA is TGTGCCAGCAGCGCCCAACTAGGGGGAGGGGAGACCCAGTACTTC.

This chain uses TRBV7-9 with TRBJ2-1, with 7 positions matching TRBD1. Germline values: CDR1 SEHNR, CDR2 FQNEAQ (reference sequence). V trimming: 5 bases; J trimming: 9 bases; junction bases outside the gene matches: 16. The CDR3 sequence is 16 residues long. The CDR3 loop reads CASSPPLGEGAGEQFF. DNA for the CDR3: TGTGCCAGCAGCCCACCCCTCGGCGAGGGGGCGGGTGAGCAGTTCTTC.

This sequence joins TRBV27 and TRBJ1-2; D is ambiguous. The germline V gene encodes CDR1 MNHEY and CDR2 SMNVEV (reference sequence). Trimming shortened V by 3 bases and J by 0 bases, and 20 bases separated the two germline ends. This CDR3 region has 18 residues. CDR3 coding DNA: TGTGCCAGCAGTTTCCTAGGACTGGGCGACCTTACTAACTATGGCTACACCTTC. Encoded protein: CASSFLGLGDLTNYGYTF.

As for this clone: One end of the junction is discordant with germline, which a read error may explain. The chain uses TRBV7-2 and TRBJ2-5; perhaps TRBD2 as D (5 bases). CDR3 length equals 12 residues. The germline gives CDR1 SGHTA, CDR2 FQGNSA. In DNA, the CDR3 is TGTGCCAGCAGCTTAGGGACGGAGCGGCCAGACTTC. Its translation is CASSLGTERPDF.

This clone occurred a few times. Within the sample, other DNA sequences also encode this same CDR3. The rearrangement joins TRBV25-1 to TRBJ1-2, with D maybe TRBD1 (5 bases). There are 13 residues in the CDR3. V gave up 3 bases and J gave up 2 bases, with 7 bases separating them. Germline CDR1 MGHDK, CDR2 SYGVNS. CDR3 DNA sequence: TGTGCCAGCAGTGAGGGGGGAAACTATGGCTACACCTTC. Its protein product is CASSEGGNYGYTF.

The chain uses TRBV18 and TRBJ2-7, with 9 bases aligning to TRBD1. Losses at the gene ends were 2 bases for V and 6 bases for J; bases not matched to a gene: 2. This CDR3 has 13 residues. The germline V gene encodes CDR1 KGHSH and CDR2 LQKENI. The CDR3 DNA follows: TGTGCCAGCTCACCAGGGACAGGGAGCGAGCAGTACTTC. Its translation: CASSPGTGSEQYF.

The gene calls are TRBV7-2 and TRBJ1-2; 9 nucleotides align to TRBD1. This CDR3 is 12 amino acids long. Per the germline V gene, CDR1 is SGHTA and CDR2 is FQGNSA. V lost 3 bases to trimming and J lost 8 bases; unmatched junction nucleotides: 1. CDR3: CASSLDRGGYTF. Here the CDR3 DNA reads TGTGCCAGCAGCTTGGACAGGGGCGGCTACACCTTC.

The chain links TRBV19 to TRBJ2-7; 8 bases map to TRBD2. CDR3 length: 14 residues. The germline V gene has CDR1 LNHDA and CDR2 SQIVND (reference sequence). The V segment lost 10 bases and the J segment 2 bases; nucleotides outside the gene matches: 10. The CDR3 loop reads CAISGGSGAYEQYF. The CDR3 nucleotides read TGTGCCATCTCAGGAGGTAGCGGGGCCTACGAGCAGTACTTC.

By sample share, this clone is medium-sized (0.01 to 0.1%). The chain employs TRBV4-3 and TRBJ2-1; TRBD2 matches at 12 bases. Germline CDR1 reads LGHNA; CDR2 reads YSLEER. Trimming cost V 0 bases and J 6 bases; bases outside gene matches: 6. The CDR3 loop spans 17 amino acids. The CDR3 DNA follows: TGCGCCAGCAGCCAAGATGGATCTAGCGGGGGGGCCAATGAGCAGTTCTTC. Encoded protein: CASSQDGSSGGANEQFF.

The chain joins TRBV19 to TRBJ1-4; D perhaps matches TRBD1 (6 bases). Germline V CDR1 and CDR2: LNHDA, SQIVND (reference sequence). The CDR3 is 15 amino acids. V lost 4 bases and J lost 8, with 17 bases in between. The CDR3 here is CASSTTGAHGEKLFF. The CDR3 DNA reads as TGTGCCAGTAGTACGACAGGCGCCCACGGGGAAAAACTGTTTTTT.

The V call is TRBV19, the J call TRBJ2-3, with 11 nucleotides matching TRBD2. The CDR3 loop spans 15 amino acids. Losses at the gene ends were 6 bases for V and 5 bases for J; bases not matched to a gene: 7. The germline CDR1 and CDR2 sequences are LNHDA and SQIVND (reference sequence). The CDR3 region has the DNA TGTGCCAGTAGGCTAGCGGGGGGCCAGGGAGATACGCAGTATTTT. Its protein is CASRLAGGQGDTQYF.

V and J are TRBV2 and TRBJ1-3; 9 nucleotides align to TRBD1. The germline V gene encodes CDR1 SNHLY and CDR2 FYNNEI. V shed 5 bases and J 4 bases; nucleotides not matched to a gene: 12. The CDR3 is 17 residues long. The CDR3 DNA reads as TGTGCCAGCAGTTCGACAGGGGGAAGAGCGCGGGGAAACACCATATATTTT. As protein: CASSSTGGRARGNTIYF.